Listed below are T cell receptor beta chains from one sample, sequenced in a study of T cell responses to AZD1222 COVID-19 vaccine. The table came from immunoSEQ multiplex PCR; TCRdb's copy has only in-frame clones and leaves some out. The sample has about 120,000 clones; around 90% are singletons. The specimen was peripheral blood, collected on day 0 of AZD1222 vaccination. Receptors originate from an adult in good health. The CDR3 runs from the conserved cysteine through the conserved F or W. D genes are given only for firm matches. Size is omitted from some rows. Given values are once, few, many or a class for expanded clones.

clone_size: once
v_call: TRBV7-2
d_call: NA
j_call: TRBJ2-5
cdr3_aa: CASSSQGRLGGETQYF
cdr3_nt: TGTGCCAGCAGCTCTCAGGGACGCCTCGGTGGAGAGACCCAGTACTTC

clone_size: once
v_call: TRBV29-1
d_call: TRBD1
j_call: TRBJ1-2
cdr3_aa: CSVPAQGAVGGYTF
cdr3_nt: TGCAGCGTCCCTGCCCAGGGGGCAGTCGGTGGCTACACCTTC

clone_size: NA
v_call: TRBV6-5
d_call: NA
j_call: TRBJ1-5
cdr3_aa: CASKRTTGVNQPQHF
cdr3_nt: TGTGCCAGCAAACGGACGACGGGGGTCAATCAGCCCCAGCATTTT

clone_size: NA
v_call: TRBV7-9
d_call: TRBD2
j_call: TRBJ2-1
cdr3_aa: CASSLGGGYNEQFF
cdr3_nt: TGTGCCAGCAGCTTAGGCGGGGGTTACAATGAGCAGTTCTTC

clone_size: NA
v_call: TRBV11-3
d_call: TRBD1
j_call: TRBJ1-1
cdr3_aa: CASSTRTGANTEAFF
cdr3_nt: TGTGCCAGCAGCACCCGGACAGGAGCCAACACTGAAGCTTTCTTT

clone_size: NA
v_call: TRBV12-3/TRBV12-4
d_call: NA
j_call: TRBJ1-1
cdr3_aa: CASSLYEEAFF
cdr3_nt: TGTGCCAGCAGTTTGTACGAAGAAGCTTTCTTT

clone_size: NA
v_call: TRBV27
d_call: NA
j_call: TRBJ1-4
cdr3_aa: CASSFGERRDEKLFF
cdr3_nt: TGTGCCAGCAGTTTTGGGGAGAGGCGGGATGAAAAACTGTTTTTT

clone_size: NA
v_call: TRBV19
d_call: TRBD1
j_call: TRBJ1-4
cdr3_aa: CASSIGQGAVEKLFF
cdr3_nt: TGTGCCAGTAGTATTGGACAGGGGGCTGTTGAAAAACTGTTTTTT

clone_size: NA
v_call: TRBV7-9
d_call: TRBD2
j_call: TRBJ2-7
cdr3_aa: CASSWGLAGDYEQYF
cdr3_nt: TGTGCCAGCAGCTGGGGACTAGCGGGAGATTACGAGCAGTACTTC

clone_size: NA
v_call: TRBV7-8
d_call: NA
j_call: TRBJ1-1
cdr3_aa: CASSLGFRGLNTEAFF
cdr3_nt: TGTGCCAGCAGCTTAGGATTTCGGGGTTTGAACACTGAAGCTTTCTTT

clone_size: once
v_call: TRBV2
d_call: TRBD1
j_call: TRBJ2-4
cdr3_aa: CASTGQGPAAKNIQYF
cdr3_nt: TGTGCCAGCACCGGACAGGGACCGGCTGCCAAAAACATTCAGTACTTC

clone_size: NA
v_call: TRBV9
d_call: TRBD2
j_call: TRBJ2-3
cdr3_aa: CASSVYYSRLAGGVTDTQYF
cdr3_nt: TGTGCCAGCAGCGTTTATTATTCCCGACTAGCGGGAGGAGTGACAGATACGCAGTATTTT

clone_size: NA
v_call: TRBV6-5
d_call: NA
j_call: TRBJ1-2
cdr3_aa: CASIGERGGYGYTF
cdr3_nt: TGTGCCAGCATTGGAGAGAGAGGAGGCTATGGCTACACCTTC

clone_size: NA
v_call: TRBV19
d_call: TRBD1
j_call: TRBJ1-2
cdr3_aa: CASSISTGGGYGYTF
cdr3_nt: TGTGCCAGTAGTATTTCGACAGGGGGCGGCTATGGCTACACCTTC

clone_size: NA
v_call: TRBV3-1/TRBV3-2
d_call: NA
j_call: TRBJ1-1
cdr3_aa: CASSQGQNTEAFF
cdr3_nt: TGTGCCAGCAGCCAAGGCCAGAACACTGAAGCTTTCTTT

clone_size: NA
v_call: TRBV5-1
d_call: TRBD1
j_call: TRBJ1-1
cdr3_aa: CASSLSLRDRGSVAFF
cdr3_nt: TGCGCCAGCAGCTTGTCGTTACGGGACAGGGGGTCGGTGGCTTTCTTT

clone_size: NA
v_call: TRBV7-2
d_call: NA
j_call: TRBJ2-1
cdr3_aa: CASSLTGSSGGLNEQFF
cdr3_nt: TGTGCCAGCAGCCTTACCGGGAGTTCTGGTGGTTTGAATGAGCAGTTCTTC

clone_size: NA
v_call: TRBV12-3/TRBV12-4
d_call: NA
j_call: TRBJ1-1
cdr3_aa: CASRGQWGTEAFF
cdr3_nt: TGTGCCAGCAGAGGACAGTGGGGCACTGAAGCTTTCTTT

clone_size: NA
v_call: TRBV6-5
d_call: NA
j_call: TRBJ1-2
cdr3_aa: CASSPQGRGDGYTF
cdr3_nt: TGTGCCAGCAGTCCCCAAGGTCGGGGGGATGGCTACACCTTC

clone_size: NA
v_call: TRBV10-3
d_call: TRBD1
j_call: TRBJ2-3
cdr3_aa: CAISESGQGLDTQYF
cdr3_nt: TGTGCCATCAGTGAGTCCGGACAGGGGCTAGATACGCAGTATTTT

clone_size: NA
v_call: TRBV19
d_call: TRBD1
j_call: TRBJ1-5
cdr3_aa: CASSMGQFNQPQHF
cdr3_nt: TGTGCCAGTAGTATGGGACAGTTCAATCAGCCCCAGCATTTT

clone_size: NA
v_call: TRBV4-1
d_call: NA
j_call: TRBJ1-2
cdr3_aa: CASSAESSGISLGYTF
cdr3_nt: TGCGCCAGCAGTGCCGAATCTTCAGGGATCTCTTTAGGCTACACCTTC

clone_size: NA
v_call: TRBV9
d_call: TRBD1
j_call: TRBJ1-1
cdr3_aa: CASSVAGTGHTEAFF
cdr3_nt: TGTGCCAGCAGCGTAGCCGGGACAGGGCACACTGAAGCTTTCTTT

clone_size: NA
v_call: TRBV5-1
d_call: TRBD2
j_call: TRBJ2-5
cdr3_aa: CASSPDRGLAGGPETQYF
cdr3_nt: TGCGCCAGCAGCCCGGACAGGGGACTAGCGGGAGGGCCTGAGACCCAGTACTTC

clone_size: once
v_call: TRBV28
d_call: NA
j_call: TRBJ1-5
cdr3_aa: CASSRDRVGPQHF
cdr3_nt: TGTGCCAGCAGTCGGGACCGTGTTGGGCCCCAGCATTTT

clone_size: NA
v_call: TRBV5-6
d_call: NA
j_call: TRBJ1-2
cdr3_aa: CASSLVTVGGRNYGYTF
cdr3_nt: TGTGCCAGCAGCTTGGTCACCGTGGGGGGCAGAAACTATGGCTACACCTTC

clone_size: NA
v_call: TRBV7-9
d_call: NA
j_call: TRBJ1-3
cdr3_aa: CASSSRSQGSGNTIYF
cdr3_nt: TGTGCCAGCAGCTCCCGGTCCCAGGGCTCTGGAAACACCATATATTTT

clone_size: NA
v_call: TRBV3-1/TRBV3-2
d_call: TRBD2
j_call: TRBJ2-5
cdr3_aa: CASSQAGLAGETQYF
cdr3_nt: TGTGCCAGCAGCCAAGCCGGACTAGCGGGGGAAACCCAGTACTTC

clone_size: few
v_call: TRBV7-3
d_call: TRBD2
j_call: TRBJ2-1
cdr3_aa: CASSLMTSGSNEQFF
cdr3_nt: TGTGCCAGCAGCTTAATGACTAGCGGGAGTAATGAGCAGTTCTTC

clone_size: NA
v_call: TRBV27
d_call: NA
j_call: TRBJ2-7
cdr3_aa: CASRARGTFSYEQYF
cdr3_nt: TGTGCCAGCAGAGCACGCGGGACCTTTTCCTACGAGCAGTACTTC

clone_size: once
v_call: TRBV29-1
d_call: NA
j_call: TRBJ1-1
cdr3_aa: CSPKGGLGGYREAFF
cdr3_nt: TGCAGCCCCAAGGGGGGGCTGGGTGGTTATAGAGAAGCTTTCTTT

clone_size: NA
v_call: TRBV6-5
d_call: TRBD2
j_call: TRBJ2-1
cdr3_aa: CASSYLSGRRNNEQFF
cdr3_nt: TGTGCCAGCAGCTACCTTAGCGGGAGAAGGAACAATGAGCAGTTCTTC

clone_size: NA
v_call: TRBV18
d_call: TRBD1
j_call: TRBJ1-2
cdr3_aa: CASSPGQGIYGYTF
cdr3_nt: TGTGCCAGCTCACCTGGACAGGGGATCTATGGCTACACCTTC

clone_size: NA
v_call: TRBV9
d_call: NA
j_call: TRBJ2-2
cdr3_aa: CASSVGASNTGELFF
cdr3_nt: TGTGCCAGCAGCGTAGGGGCCTCTAACACCGGGGAGCTGTTTTTT

clone_size: NA
v_call: TRBV6-2/TRBV6-3
d_call: NA
j_call: TRBJ1-5
cdr3_aa: CASSYLGRLDLYSNQPQHF
cdr3_nt: TGTGCCAGCAGTTACTTGGGCCGTTTGGACTTGTATAGCAATCAGCCCCAGCATTTT

clone_size: NA
v_call: TRBV29-1
d_call: NA
j_call: TRBJ1-2
cdr3_aa: CSVEWGIHGYTF
cdr3_nt: TGCAGCGTTGAATGGGGTATCCATGGCTACACCTTC

clone_size: once
v_call: TRBV7-8
d_call: NA
j_call: TRBJ1-2
cdr3_aa: CASSRPENYGYTF
cdr3_nt: TGTGCCAGCAGCCGACCGGAAAACTATGGCTACACCTTC

clone_size: NA
v_call: TRBV2
d_call: NA
j_call: TRBJ1-2
cdr3_aa: CASSEDRAYGYTF
cdr3_nt: TGTGCCAGCAGTGAAGACAGGGCCTATGGCTACACCTTC

clone_size: once
v_call: TRBV7-2
d_call: NA
j_call: TRBJ2-7
cdr3_aa: CASSAGADSYEQYF
cdr3_nt: TGTGCCAGCAGTGCCGGGGCCGACTCCTACGAGCAGTACTTC

clone_size: NA
v_call: TRBV27
d_call: NA
j_call: TRBJ2-2
cdr3_aa: CASSSGQLNTGELFF
cdr3_nt: TGTGCCAGCAGTTCCGGACAGCTGAACACCGGGGAGCTGTTTTTT

clone_size: NA
v_call: TRBV23-1
d_call: NA
j_call: TRBJ2-3
cdr3_aa: CASALDDTQYF
cdr3_nt: TGCGCCAGCGCCTTGGACGATACGCAGTATTTT

clone_size: NA
v_call: TRBV21-1
d_call: NA
j_call: TRBJ1-2
cdr3_aa: CASSKGADSSGGYTF
cdr3_nt: TGTGCCAGCAGCAAAGGGGCGGACAGCTCGGGGGGCTACACCTTC

clone_size: NA
v_call: TRBV19
d_call: TRBD1
j_call: TRBJ1-5
cdr3_aa: CASSRGDRGSNQPQHF
cdr3_nt: TGTGCCAGTAGTAGGGGGGACAGGGGGAGCAATCAGCCCCAGCATTTT

clone_size: NA
v_call: TRBV29-1
d_call: NA
j_call: TRBJ2-3
cdr3_aa: CSAGGGPRDTQYF
cdr3_nt: TGCAGCGCCGGAGGGGGCCCTCGAGATACGCAGTATTTT

clone_size: NA
v_call: TRBV9
d_call: TRBD1
j_call: TRBJ1-2
cdr3_aa: CASSTYRGQSIYGYTF
cdr3_nt: TGTGCCAGCAGCACATACAGGGGACAGAGTATTTATGGCTACACCTTC

clone_size: NA
v_call: TRBV3-1/TRBV3-2
d_call: TRBD2
j_call: TRBJ2-2
cdr3_aa: CASSQVLVTSGTGELFF
cdr3_nt: TGTGCCAGCAGCCAAGTTCTGGTGACTAGCGGCACCGGGGAGCTGTTTTTT

clone_size: NA
v_call: TRBV25-1
d_call: TRBD1
j_call: TRBJ1-5
cdr3_aa: CASSDRGRGDQPQHF
cdr3_nt: TGTGCCAGCAGTGACAGGGGGCGCGGGGATCAGCCCCAGCATTTT

clone_size: NA
v_call: TRBV9
d_call: NA
j_call: TRBJ2-7
cdr3_aa: CASSVEVATGEQYF
cdr3_nt: TGTGCCAGCAGCGTAGAAGTAGCGACGGGCGAGCAGTACTTC

clone_size: NA
v_call: TRBV25-1
d_call: NA
j_call: TRBJ1-6
cdr3_aa: CASSRDFNSPLHF
cdr3_nt: TGTGCCAGCAGTCGGGACTTTAATTCACCCCTCCACTTT

clone_size: NA
v_call: TRBV5-1
d_call: TRBD2
j_call: TRBJ2-5
cdr3_aa: CASSLLLAGGQETQYF
cdr3_nt: TGCGCCAGCAGCTTACTACTAGCGGGGGGGCAAGAGACCCAGTACTTC

clone_size: NA
v_call: TRBV5-1
d_call: NA
j_call: TRBJ1-4
cdr3_aa: CASSQGTPGDEKLFF
cdr3_nt: TGCGCCAGCAGCCAGGGGACACCTGGGGATGAAAAACTGTTTTTT

clone_size: NA
v_call: TRBV28
d_call: TRBD1
j_call: TRBJ2-7
cdr3_aa: CASSLSSQGALEQYF
cdr3_nt: TGTGCCAGCAGTTTATCCAGCCAGGGGGCCCTCGAGCAGTACTTC

clone_size: NA
v_call: TRBV2
d_call: TRBD2
j_call: TRBJ2-2
cdr3_aa: CASSESGGGSTGELFF
cdr3_nt: TGTGCCAGCAGTGAATCGGGAGGGGGTAGCACCGGGGAGCTGTTTTTT